This T cell receptor beta chain was sequenced for a study of blood T cell repertoires in COVID-19. Study at large: COVID-19 samples from acute and convalescent phases originated in the United States, Italy and Spain. Sources were T cells, B-cell-depleted T cells, or PBMCs; the material itself was cDNA or gDNA.

As handled by the study authors: Reference gene primer amplification gave estimated nucleated cell counts. Using immunoSEQ multiplex PCR, the repertoire was profiled, and TCRdb retains in-frame clones only, with some absent. Clone size and V and J calls were adopted from that table, with D and trimming inferred from the DNA. Of 300,000 to 400,000 clones listed, 86% are singletons. Germline values: CDR1 SGHRS, CDR2 YFSETQ. The CDR3 is 17 amino acids. Trimming pared 0 bases from V and 4 bases from J, leaving 19 bases between. Seattle patients were enrolled during active infection and followed longitudinally.

V usage is TRBV5-1 and J usage is TRBJ1-1, with D uncertain. The receptor comes from a woman aged 60-70 years with COVID-19, enrolled during active disease. Sample: peripheral blood. In DNA, the CDR3 is TGCGCCAGCAGCTTGGCCGTCGGGTCACCTAGTAGCACTGAAGCTTTCTTT. Translation gives CASSLAVGSPSSTEAFF. Looking up the rest from reference TRBV5-1 and TRBJ1-1 gives the full variable domain: KAGVTQTPRYLIKTRGQQVTLSCSPISGHRSVSWYQQTPGQGLQFLFEYFSETQRNKGNFPGRFSGRQFSNSRSEMNVSTLELGDSALYLCASSLAVGSPSSTEAFFGQGTRLTVV.